The 29 T cell receptor beta chains below were found in one sample sequenced in a study of blood T cell repertoires in COVID-19. Data came from immunoSEQ multiplex PCR; TCRdb stores just in-frame clones and leaves some out. The data hold around 50,000 clones, with around 90% observed a single time. The sequenced material came from peripheral blood. Receptors were obtained from a human donor in a cohort sampled during active COVID-19.

The CDR3: CASGLPLARSYNEQFF. CDR3 DNA sequence: TGTGCTAGTGGTTTGCCTCTAGCTAGGTCCTACAATGAGCAGTTCTTC. The rearrangement uses TRBV12-5 and TRBJ2-1; maybe TRBD2 (5 bases). The CDR3 extends over 16 amino acids. Germline V lookup: CDR1 LGHNT, CDR2 FRNRAP. V shed 2 bases and J shed 1 base, with 12 bases lying between them.

The chain joins TRBV19 to TRBJ2-2; weak D call: TRBD2 (5 bases). This CDR3 spans 14 amino acids. The germline V gene has CDR1 LNHDA and CDR2 SQIVND (reference sequence). The V end was cut by 3 bases, the J end by 4 bases, with 9 bases between. The CDR3 bases are TGTGCCAGTAGTATTTCGGGATCCACCGGGGAGCTGTTTTTT. As protein: CASSISGSTGELFF.

This chain uses TRBV28 with TRBJ2-3, with 11 bases that match TRBD2. The V and J ends lost 6 bases and 7 bases, in that order; junction bases with no gene match: 21. Per germline, CDR1 MDHEN and CDR2 SYDVKM. The CDR3 covers 19 residues. CDR3 DNA: TGTGCCAGCAGGTTTCCCACCGGGGCCGGGACTAGCGGTTCTTATACGCAGTATTTT. Its translation: CASRFPTGAGTSGSYTQYF.

The V call is TRBV6-5, the J call TRBJ1-4; TRBD1 agrees at 9 bases. The CDR3 totals 15 residues. With V trimmed by 1 base and J by 8 bases, 5 bases remained unmatched. Germline values: CDR1 MNHEY, CDR2 SVGAGI. The CDR3 region has the DNA TGTGCCAGCAGTTACTTCGGGACAGGGAAAGAAAAACTGTTTTTT. The encoded protein is CASSYFGTGKEKLFF.

This chain links TRBV20-1 with TRBJ2-3; 8 bases are a match to TRBD2. J gave up 0 bases and V 3 bases, and 5 bases lay outside the gene matches. The CDR3 length is 15 residues. The V gene's germline CDR1 is DFQATT and CDR2 SNEGSKA (reference sequence). The CDR3 DNA reads as TGCAGTGCTAGTACACTAGCGGTTAGCACAGATACGCAGTATTTT. Its translation is CSASTLAVSTDTQYF.

V usage is TRBV20-1 and J usage is TRBJ2-1; 7 bases map to TRBD2. Germline lookup yields CDR1 DFQATT and CDR2 SNEGSKA (reference sequence). The CDR3 spans 11 residues. V shed 5 bases, J shed 9 bases, and the junction held 4 bases outside the gene matches. DNA for the CDR3: TGCAGTGCTGCTACTAGCGTTGAGCAGTTCTTC. It codes for CSAATSVEQFF.

The chain uses TRBV6-5 and TRBJ1-4; D remains unclear. Trimming took off 7 bases at V and 4 bases at J, with 13 bases between the two ends. This CDR3 contains 14 residues. Germline CDR1 and CDR2: MNHEY and SVGAGI. For the CDR3, the DNA is TGTGCCAGCATGAAAAAACGGGATAATGAAAAACTGTTTTTT. Translating it yields CASMKKRDNEKLFF.

V usage is TRBV5-1 and J usage is TRBJ2-3; 7 bases fit TRBD1. V lost 4 bases, J lost 0 bases, and 11 bases stayed unmatched. This CDR3 comprises 17 residues. CDR1 is SGHRS, CDR2 YFSETQ, per germline. The DNA for the CDR3 is TGCGCCAGCAGCGGCTCCGGGACAGCCGCTAGCACAGATACGCAGTATTTT. The encoded protein is CASSGSGTAASTDTQYF.

The J gene is TRBJ2-7, the V gene TRBV11-2; D may be TRBD1 (5 bases). The CDR3 length is 15 residues. The V and J ends lost 5 bases and 2 bases respectively, with 16 bases between them. CDR1 and CDR2 (germline): SGHAT, FQNNGV. The CDR3 sequence: CASSVDSLMTYEQYF. The CDR3 nucleotides are TGTGCCAGCAGCGTCGACAGCCTTATGACCTACGAGCAGTACTTC.

The CDR3 protein is CASSQDGAGPGYF. CDR3 DNA sequence: TGTGCCAGCAGCCAAGATGGGGCGGGGCCCGGGTACTTC. This chain uses TRBV4-2 with TRBJ2-7; perhaps TRBD2 as D (6 bases). Germline V lookup: CDR1 LGHNA, CDR2 YNFKEQ. Trimming took off 0 bases at V and 12 bases at J, with 15 bases between the two ends. This CDR3 comprises 13 residues.

This chain joins TRBV27 and TRBJ1-2; D is perhaps TRBD1 (6 bases). The CDR3 extends over 15 amino acids. V lost 5 bases to trimming and J lost 5 bases, with 18 bases between them. The germline CDR1 and CDR2 sequences are MNHEY and SMNVEV (reference sequence). CDR3 DNA sequence: TGTGCCAGCAGTCTAACAGGGAGGGGTTTTTATGGCTACACCTTC. Amino acid sequence: CASSLTGRGFYGYTF.

The chain is built from TRBV7-2 and TRBJ2-6, with TRBD2 identical over 12 bases. Germline V gives CDR1 SGHTA, CDR2 FQGNSA. This CDR3 is built from 18 residues. V was clipped by 4 bases and J by 2 bases; unmatched bases: 6. For the CDR3, the DNA is TGTGCCAGCAGCTCTCCTAGCGGGGGGGCCCCTGGGGCCAACGTCCTGACTTTC. Translation gives CASSSPSGGAPGANVLTF.

The chain recombines TRBV5-4 with TRBJ1-2; TRBD1 might be the D (6 bases). The CDR3 consists of 14 residues. With 4 bases removed from V and 6 bases from J, the gap between germline ends came to 16 bases. Germline CDR1 SGHNT, CDR2 YYREEE (reference sequence). Here the CDR3 DNA reads TGTGCCAGCAGCACGGACAGTCGCGCGGATGGCTACACCTTC. This sequence encodes CASSTDSRADGYTF. Filled out from reference TRBV5-4 and TRBJ1-2, the complete variable domain reads ETGVTQSPTHLIKTRGQQVTLRCSSQSGHNTVSWYQQALGQGPQFIFQYYREEENGRGNFPPRFSGLQFPNYSSELNVNALELDDSALYLCASSTDSRADGYTFGSGTRLTVV.

This clone was counted between two and nine times. The CDR3 nucleotides read TGTGCCAGCAGTTCGACTAGGGGCACCGGGGAGCTGTTTTTT. Its translation: CASSSTRGTGELFF. The V gene is TRBV6-2 or TRBV6-3, the J gene TRBJ2-2, with D possibly TRBD2 on 6 matching bases. Germline V lookup: CDR1 MNHEY, CDR2 SVGEGT. V was pared by 4 bases and J by 4 bases, with 10 bases between. This CDR3 spans 14 amino acids.

The CDR3 DNA reads TGTGCCAGCAGCCAAGATCCGCGCCGGGAGCTGCGCCGGTTCTTC. This translates into CASSQDPRRELRRFF. The chain joins TRBV4-2 to TRBJ2-1; TRBD2 might be the D (6 bases). Germline lookup yields CDR1 LGHNA and CDR2 YNFKEQ. CDR3 length: 15 amino acids. V lost 0 bases, J lost 15 bases, and 21 bases lay in between.

Only a few counts were recorded for this clone. The rearrangement links TRBV2 to TRBJ2-4; 8 bases agree with TRBD1. Losses at the gene ends were 6 bases for V and 0 bases for J; bases not matched to a gene: 4. CDR1 and CDR2 from the germline V gene are SNHLY and FYNNEI. This CDR3 contains 15 residues. The chain's CDR3 is CASRGQGLAKNIQYF. The CDR3 coding sequence is TGTGCCAGCAGAGGACAGGGACTAGCCAAAAACATTCAGTACTTC.

The chain has TRBV3-1 (or the pseudogene TRBV3-2) and TRBJ1-4; D is possibly TRBD1 (6 bases). The CDR3 has 15 amino acids. V shed 1 base and J shed 7 bases, with 13 bases lying between them. Looked up from germline, CDR1 is LGHDT and CDR2 is YNNKEL (reference sequence). DNA for the CDR3: TGTGCCAGCAGCCAAGCTTATGGGGGCACTGAAAAACTGTTTTTT. Its translation: CASSQAYGGTEKLFF.

The genes are TRBV3-1 (or the pseudogene TRBV3-2) and TRBJ2-5; D is uncertain. Between the trimmed V and J ends, which lost 2 bases and 1 base, there was a span of 2 bases. Germline CDR1 LGHDT, CDR2 YNNKEL (reference sequence). The CDR3 spans 12 residues. The CDR3 DNA sequence: TGTGCCAGCAGCCAACGCCAAGAGACCCAGTACTTC. Translating gives CASSQRQETQYF.

The J gene is TRBJ2-7, the V gene TRBV3-1 (or the pseudogene TRBV3-2); 9 bases align to TRBD1. The germline V gene has CDR1 LGHDT and CDR2 YNNKEL (reference sequence). The CDR3 loop spans 14 amino acids. The V and J ends lost 4 bases and 4 bases, in that order; junction bases with no gene match: 5. The CDR3 nucleotides are TGTGCCAGCAGCCCTCTGGGACAGGGTTACGAGCAGTACTTC. Translated, it gives CASSPLGQGYEQYF.

On this clone: One end of the junction fails to match germline, which may point to a read error. This chain connects TRBV2 to TRBJ2-2, with D unresolved. Germline CDR1 SNHLY, CDR2 FYNNEI. The CDR3 has 14 amino acids. The CDR3 region has the DNA TGTGCCAGCAGTGAGATACCTAACAGCGGGGAGCTGTTTTTT. It codes for CASSEIPNSGELFF.

V and J are TRBV27 and TRBJ1-5; 7 bases map to TRBD1. Germline V gene lookup returns CDR1 MNHEY and CDR2 SMNVEV (reference sequence). This CDR3 spans 14 amino acids. Trimming took 5 bases from V and 3 from J; bases not matched to a gene: 4. This CDR3 reads CASSLTGPNQPQHF. The CDR3 nucleotides are TGTGCCAGCAGTCTGACAGGGCCCAATCAGCCCCAGCATTTT.

V usage is TRBV28 and J usage is TRBJ2-4, with a possible D match to TRBD2 (5 bases). Between the trimmed V and J ends, which lost 3 bases and 6 bases, there was a span of 6 bases. The germline V gene has CDR1 MDHEN and CDR2 SYDVKM. This CDR3 region has 12 residues. The CDR3 here is CASSFRGNIQYF. CDR3 in DNA: TGTGCCAGCAGTTTCCGGGGAAACATTCAGTACTTC.

The table lists this clone with a count of one. The chain employs TRBV4-3 and TRBJ1-2; unclear D gene. Trimming took off 0 bases at V and 6 bases at J, with 5 bases between the two ends. The CDR3 is 12 amino acids. The germline V gene encodes CDR1 LGHNA and CDR2 YSLEER. CDR3 in DNA: TGCGCCAGCAGCCAAGAGGGCGATGGCTACACCTTC. This sequence encodes CASSQEGDGYTF.

This rearrangement joins TRBV6-2 or TRBV6-3 to TRBJ2-7, with 13 bases aligning to TRBD2. There are 16 residues in the CDR3. V was clipped by 5 bases and J by 0 bases; unmatched bases: 4. Germline lookup yields CDR1 MNHEY and CDR2 SVGEGT. The CDR3: CASSRTSGGYSYEQYF. In DNA form, the CDR3 reads TGTGCCAGCAGTCGGACTAGCGGGGGATACTCCTACGAGCAGTACTTC.

The chain is built from TRBV5-4 and TRBJ2-2; TRBD2 might be the D (5 bases). Trimming took off 4 bases at V and 4 bases at J, with 11 bases between the two ends. This CDR3 spans 14 amino acids. Germline-derived CDR1 and CDR2 are SGHNT and YYREEE (reference sequence). DNA of the CDR3: TGTGCCAGCAGCCAACTAGTTAGCACCGGGGAGCTGTTTTTT. It is translated as CASSQLVSTGELFF.

This clone occurred once. V gene TRBV6-2 or TRBV6-3 combines with J gene TRBJ2-1; possibly TRBD2 for D (5 bases). This CDR3 region has 15 residues. CDR1 MNHEY and CDR2 SVGEGT come from the germline V gene. Trimming took off 4 bases at V and 6 bases at J, with 16 bases between the two ends. The CDR3 nucleotides are TGTGCCAGCAGTTCCGTTTTTGGACGGGGCAATGAGCAGTTCTTC. Translating it yields CASSSVFGRGNEQFF.

The chain employs TRBV29-1 and TRBJ2-1; 10 positions match TRBD2. Germline V CDR1 and CDR2: SQVTM, ANQGSEA. This CDR3 is built from 14 residues. V lost 5 bases, J lost 2 bases, and 3 bases stayed unmatched. The CDR3 protein is CSVYSGGAYNEQFF. The CDR3 nucleotides are TGCAGCGTTTACAGCGGGGGGGCCTACAATGAGCAGTTCTTC.

The chain recombines TRBV11-2 with TRBJ2-3; TRBD2 might be the D (5 bases). The V and J ends lost 0 bases and 6 bases respectively, with 10 bases between them. Germline V CDR1 and CDR2: SGHAT, FQNNGV. This CDR3 region has 14 residues. The DNA of the CDR3 is TGTGCCAGCAGCTTAGAATGGCTAGCCGATACGCAGTATTTT. Its protein is CASSLEWLADTQYF.

The chain is built from TRBV5-4 and TRBJ1-4; 9 bases map to TRBD1. The CDR3 totals 16 residues. The trim removed 1 base at V and 7 bases at J, leaving 8 bases unmatched. Per germline, CDR1 SGHNT and CDR2 YYREEE (reference sequence). CDR3 DNA: TGTGCCAGCAGCTTGAAAGGGGGACAGGGAGGTGAAAAACTGTTTTTT. It encodes CASSLKGGQGGEKLFF.